Here is one T cell receptor beta chain with its context. The antigen it binds to is not known. No base quality values were provided; no much bigger clone lies one nucleotide off. Including cysteine and phenylalanine, the CDR3 has 14 amino acids. Only CDR3 DNA remains: 42 bases, in frame from the first base. From the germline V gene, CDR1 is SGHRS and CDR2 is YFSETQ. V and J are truncated by 3 bases and 2 bases respectively, leaving an intervening sequence of 9 bases. The immunoSEQ Assay, a bias-controlled multiplex PCR, was used to amplify TCRbeta CDR3 regions from genomic DNA. As for the authors' bioinformatics: The number of nucleated cells in each sample was estimated by amplification of reference gene primers within the assay. To quantify the absolute abundance of each unique TCRbeta CDR3 rearrangement, sequence reads were collapsed and filtered. Productive Simpson clonality was computed per sample as the square root of Simpson's diversity index over productive rearrangements. Not all clones reach the TCRdb copy of this immuneACCESS table, which keeps in-frame sequences only. Checked studies attribute under half of the gap to unresolved V genes and leave the rest unexplained. That table furnishes V, J and clone size, whereas the DNA furnished D and trimming. Recorded for this sample are roughly 140,000 clones; approximately 85% of them occurred a single time. The ten biggest clones cover over 2.5% of the sample.

The sample comes from a study of blood T cell repertoires in COVID-19 (dated by TCRdb to about 2020). About the study as a whole: Collaborator samples came from the United States, Italy and Spain and covered acute and convalescent phases of COVID-19. The material from the prospective study consisted of cDNA or gDNA derived from T cells, B-cell-depleted T cells, or PBMCs. Subjects who had been exposed to COVID-19, were actively infected with it, or had recovered from it provided the deeply sampled blood TCRbeta repertoires that made up the dataset. The repertoires were released in a freely available public database meant as a resource for research on the immune response to SARS-CoV-2. The samples were drawn from two sources: the first 160 participants of the ongoing ImmuneRACE study, and 1,254 subjects contributed by 6 global collaborators. The sample metadata nearly always contained a de-identified subject ID, COVID-19 status, age in years and sex. Where HLA class I and class II types were available, the types were taken from metadata supplied by the sample provider, not from assay-based typing. Beyond this particular receptor, the publication reports: Clinical and demographic metadata were provided uncurated, with the amount varying by source and participant.

The collaborating institutions used their own protocols to collect whole blood in K2EDTA tubes. For TCRbeta analysis, collaborators shipped samples as frozen whole blood, isolated PBMCs, or DNA extracted from either of those sample types. The rearrangement joined TRBV5-1 to TRBJ1-3; a confident D gene designation cannot be given. Source material: peripheral blood. This receptor was obtained from a man over 45 with acute or convalescent COVID-19. The DNA is as follows: TGCGCCAGCAGCTCTACTCTTACTGGAAACACCATATATTTT. Its translation is CASSSTLTGNTIYF.